These 30 T cell receptor beta chains were all obtained from the same sample, sequenced in a study of identical twins. A single record per CDR3 protein comes from TCRdb applying MiXCR to the 5' RACE reads. The table shows nearly 250,000 distinct CDR3 sequences, with approximately 7% occurring only once. Separately, the same data were catalogued under a study of yellow fever vaccine responses in identical twins.

Material: memory (CD45RO+) T cells sorted from blood. The receptors were gathered from a woman aged 18-29 years in good health.

The chain recombines TRBV6-1 with TRBJ2-3; TRBD2 matches 13 bases. With 2 bases clipped from V and 2 bases from J, the junction kept 4 bases outside the gene matches. This CDR3 contains 17 residues. Germline assignment: CDR1 MNHNS and CDR2 SASEGT. In nucleotides, the CDR3 is TGTGCCAGCAGTGAAAGGACTAGCGGGGGCCACACAGATACGCAGTATTTT. It specifies CASSERTSGGHTDTQYF.

Written as DNA, the CDR3 is TGTGCCAGCAGCTTAGGTGCAGGGGACTACGAGCAGTACTTC. As protein: CASSLGAGDYEQYF. The V gene is TRBV11-3, the J gene TRBJ2-7; D possibly corresponds to TRBD1 (6 bases). This CDR3 is 14 amino acids long. V gave up 1 base and J gave up 3 bases, with 10 bases separating them. From germline, CDR1 is SGHNT and CDR2 YENEEA.

This clonotype was observed many times. The chain is built from TRBV4-1 and TRBJ2-1; no reliable D call. V was cut by 3 bases and J by 5 bases, with 17 bases left in between. The CDR3 sequence is 16 residues long. The germline V gene encodes CDR1 MGHRA and CDR2 YSYEKL. This CDR3 reads CASSQRGSFWNNEQFF. Here the CDR3 DNA reads TGCGCCAGCAGCCAGAGAGGTAGTTTTTGGAACAATGAGCAGTTCTTC.

A few counts support this clonotype. The V and J genes are TRBV7-6 and TRBJ1-1; D is unclear. Germline lookup yields CDR1 SGHVS and CDR2 FNYEAQ. CDR3 length: 16 amino acids. Between the trimmed V and J ends, which lost 4 bases and 1 base, there was a span of 16 bases. The CDR3 sequence is CASSSAAGRTNTEAFF. Written as DNA, the CDR3 is TGTGCCAGCAGCTCCGCCGCGGGCAGGACGAACACTGAAGCTTTCTTT. Complete variable domain (other parts from reference TRBV7-6 and TRBJ1-1): GAGVSQSPRYKVTKRGQDVALRCDPISGHVSLYWYRQALGQGPEFLTYFNYEAQQDKSGLPNDRFSAERPEGSISTLTIQRTEQRDSAMYRCASSSAAGRTNTEAFFGQGTRLTVV.

V is TRBV20-1 and J is TRBJ2-1; tentative D call: TRBD2 (7 bases). V shed 0 bases and J shed 7 bases, with 19 bases lying between them. Germline-derived CDR1 and CDR2 are DFQATT and SNEGSKA (reference sequence). The CDR3 is 16 amino acids. CDR3 amino acids: CSARDLGGHVLNEQFF. CDR3 coding DNA: TGCAGTGCTAGAGATCTCGGGGGGCACGTGCTAAATGAGCAGTTCTTC.

The chain uses TRBV5-1 and TRBJ2-1, with D possibly matching TRBD2 (7 bases). V was trimmed by 7 bases and J by 5 bases, leaving 19 bases between them. This CDR3 spans 15 amino acids. CDR1 is SGHRS, CDR2 YFSETQ, per germline. The CDR3: CASQLGGGLNNEQFF. The CDR3 bases are TGCGCCAGCCAATTAGGGGGGGGGCTAAACAATGAGCAGTTCTTC.

This rearrangement joins TRBV14 to TRBJ1-3; possible D gene TRBD1, 5 bases. CDR1 SGHDN and CDR2 FVKESK come from the germline V gene. The CDR3 contains 15 residues. Deletions cut 4 bases from V and 4 bases from J, with 14 bases between. This chain's CDR3 is CASSLTDSGGNTIYF. DNA for the CDR3: TGTGCCAGCAGCCTGACAGATAGCGGGGGAAACACCATATATTTT.

This clonotype was found many times. This rearrangement joins TRBV20-1 to TRBJ2-7; 13 positions match TRBD2. CDR3 length: 14 amino acids. Per germline, CDR1 DFQATT and CDR2 SNEGSKA (reference sequence). V was pared by 3 bases and J by 5 bases, with 4 bases of the junction left unmatched. In DNA form, the CDR3 reads TGCAGTGCTAGTAGCACTAGCGGGGGGGACGAGCAGTACGTC. Translated: CSASSTSGGDEQYV.

The V gene is TRBV11-2, the J gene TRBJ2-2, with D unresolved. Germline V gene lookup returns CDR1 SGHAT and CDR2 FQNNGV. Trimming took 1 base from V and 4 from J, leaving 4 bases between them. This CDR3 comprises 13 residues. CDR3 region: CASSLVPTGELFF. CDR3 in DNA: TGTGCCAGCAGCTTAGTCCCCACCGGGGAGCTGTTTTTT.

A few counts support this clonotype. This chain joins TRBV28 and TRBJ2-5; TRBD2 agrees at 11 bases. CDR1 and CDR2 (germline): MDHEN, SYDVKM. V gave up 10 bases and J gave up 4 bases; unmatched junction bases: 11. CDR3 length equals 15 residues. The DNA for the CDR3 is TGTGCCACCAAAACTAGCGGGAGTGGTATAGAGACCCAGTACTTC. It is translated as CATKTSGSGIETQYF.

This chain connects TRBV5-4 to TRBJ1-1; 7 bases fit TRBD1. The CDR3 length is 16 residues. Germline V gives CDR1 SGHNT, CDR2 YYREEE (reference sequence). Trimming took 1 base from V and 1 from J; bases not matched to a gene: 7. The CDR3 sequence: CASSLPNQGGNTEAFF. As DNA, the CDR3 is TGTGCCAGCAGCTTGCCCAATCAGGGGGGGAACACTGAAGCTTTCTTT.

This clonotype occurred a few times. The chain joins TRBV6-1 to TRBJ2-7; 11 bases fit TRBD1. J lost 4 bases, V lost 4 bases, and 6 bases had no gene match. CDR3 length equals 15 residues. The germline V gene has CDR1 MNHNS and CDR2 SASEGT. The DNA of the CDR3 is TGTGCCAGCAGTGCTGGGACAGGGGGAGGGTACGAGCAGTACGTC. This gives the protein CASSAGTGGGYEQYV.

This clonotype was detected many times. The chain combines TRBV5-1 with TRBJ2-3, with 9 bases lining up with TRBD1. The junction had 10 bases not matched to a gene; V was cut back by 4 bases and J by 4 bases. The CDR3 is made up of 16 amino acids. Germline CDR1 SGHRS, CDR2 YFSETQ. The CDR3 DNA sequence: TGCGCCAGCAGCCGGCTCACGGGACAGGGCGCAGATACGCAGTATTTT. It yields the protein CASSRLTGQGADTQYF.

This clonotype was counted a few times. The CDR3 nucleotides read TGTGCCAGCTCAGAGCGGGAGGTCTACGAGCAGTACTTC. Its translation: CASSEREVYEQYF. The chain recombines TRBV18 with TRBJ2-7; 9 bases map to TRBD2. The ends lost 5 bases at V and 3 bases at J; junction bases unmatched: 2. This CDR3 spans 13 amino acids. Germline CDR1 reads KGHSH; CDR2 reads LQKENI.

This clonotype was detected ten times or more. This may be a read error: a much more frequent sequence differs by one nucleotide. The chain has TRBV12-3 or TRBV12-4 and TRBJ2-1; 10 bases match TRBD2. The CDR3 consists of 18 residues. The CDR3 is CASCLALSGGGSYNEQFF. The CDR3 DNA is TGTGCCAGCTGTTTAGCTCTAAGCGGGGGGGGCTCCTACAATGAGCAGTTCTTC.

At least ten counts were recorded for this clonotype. The V gene is TRBV20-1, the J gene TRBJ2-5; 8 bases fit TRBD1. The trim removed 3 bases at V and 1 base at J, leaving 4 bases unmatched. From germline, CDR1 is DFQATT and CDR2 SNEGSKA (reference sequence). CDR3 length: 14 amino acids. The DNA for the CDR3 is TGCAGTGCTAGGAACGGACAGGGCCAAGAGACCCAGTACTTC. Translated: CSARNGQGQETQYF.

This clonotype was counted a few times. Here the CDR3 reads CAISESMLVEQFF. CDR3 in DNA: TGTGCCATCAGTGAGTCGATGCTGGTTGAGCAGTTCTTC. The chain is built from TRBV10-3 and TRBJ2-1; no firm D call. The CDR3 loop spans 13 amino acids. The germline CDR1 and CDR2 sequences are ENHRY and SYGVKD. V was pared by 0 bases and J by 9 bases, with 9 bases between.

This clonotype was seen repeatedly, ten times or more. The genes are TRBV7-9 and TRBJ2-3, with D tentatively TRBD1 (5 bases). This CDR3 has 16 amino acids. Trimming shortened V by 2 bases and J by 5 bases, and 17 bases separated the two germline ends. Germline values: CDR1 SEHNR, CDR2 FQNEAQ (reference sequence). The chain's CDR3 is CASSLNLGAKQDTQYF. CDR3 in DNA: TGTGCCAGCAGCTTAAATCTAGGGGCCAAGCAAGATACGCAGTATTTT.

This clonotype has just a few counts. The chain joins TRBV20-1 to TRBJ2-1; perhaps TRBD2 as D (5 bases). The CDR3 contains 16 residues. Per germline, CDR1 DFQATT and CDR2 SNEGSKA (reference sequence). V gave up 6 bases and J gave up 4 bases, with 22 bases separating them. Here the CDR3 reads CSANPPGGLSYNEQFF. The CDR3 nucleotides are TGCAGTGCCAACCCTCCAGGAGGCTTATCTTACAATGAGCAGTTCTTC.

This clonotype was counted only a few times. The chain is built from TRBV5-1 and TRBJ2-1; TRBD1 or TRBD2 may be the D gene (6 bases each). Trimming left V 5 bases short and J 8 bases short, with 20 bases between. Looked up from germline, CDR1 is SGHRS and CDR2 is YFSETQ. This CDR3 contains 15 residues. The CDR3 here is CASRVRGAATDEQFF. CDR3 nucleotides: TGCGCCAGCAGGGTTAGGGGGGCGGCAACGGATGAGCAGTTCTTC.

The chain couples TRBV29-1 to TRBJ2-5; tentatively, D is TRBD1 (8 bases). The CDR3 spans 13 residues. V gave up 4 bases and J gave up 4 bases, with 13 bases separating them. CDR1 is SQVTM, CDR2 ANQGSEA, per germline. The CDR3 bases are TGCAGCGTTGTGACAGGGGAGGGAGAGACCCAGTACTTC. It is translated as CSVVTGEGETQYF.

Regarding this clonotype: Being one base from a much bigger clone, this may be a read error. The chain has TRBV7-9 and TRBJ1-6; no definite D call. The CDR3 covers 14 residues. Trimming took off 8 bases at V and 7 bases at J, with 15 bases between the two ends. Looked up from germline, CDR1 is SEHNR and CDR2 is FQNEAQ (reference sequence). In DNA, the CDR3 is TGTGCCAGCTCCCCAGGAGAAGGGAATTCACCCCTCCACTTT. This encodes CASSPGEGNSPLHF. The variable domain in full, with the rest retrieved from reference TRBV7-9 and TRBJ1-6, is DTGVSQNPRHKITKRGQNVTFRCDPISEHNRLYWYRQTLGQGPEFLTYFQNEAQLEKSRLLSDRFSAERPKGSFSTLEIQRTEQGDSAMYLCASSPGEGNSPLHFGNGTRLTVT.

There are a few counts of this clonotype. The J gene is TRBJ2-2, the V gene TRBV25-1; no clear D gene. This CDR3 spans 15 amino acids. CDR1 is MGHDK and CDR2 is SYGVNS in the germline V gene. V was cut by 4 bases and J by 5 bases, with 14 bases left in between. The CDR3 protein is CASSVSAGPTGELFF. CDR3 DNA: TGTGCCAGCAGTGTATCGGCCGGCCCTACCGGGGAGCTGTTTTTT.

In regard to this clonotype: The germline gene is not matched at one end of the junction; a read error may be the cause. This rearrangement joins TRBV5-1 to TRBJ2-5; TRBD1 matches at 8 bases. The CDR3 totals 14 residues. CDR1 and CDR2 (germline): SGHRS, YFSETQ. The chain's CDR3 is CASNLYDRGETRYF. CDR3 nucleotides: TGCGCCAGCAACCTATACGACAGGGGAGAGACCCGGTACTTC.

CDR3: CASSPGTLLTGELFF. The CDR3 nucleotides are TGTGCCAGCAGCCCCGGGACCCTCCTCACCGGGGAGCTGTTTTTT. V gene TRBV11-1 combines with J gene TRBJ2-2, with D perhaps given as TRBD1 or TRBD2 (5 bases each). The length of the CDR3 is 15 residues. Per the germline V gene, CDR1 is SGHAT and CDR2 is FQDESV (reference sequence). Trimming shortened V by 5 bases and J by 4 bases, and 14 bases separated the two germline ends.

This clonotype was detected only a few times. V is TRBV5-1 and J is TRBJ2-1; no reliable D call. Germline V lookup: CDR1 SGHRS, CDR2 YFSETQ. With 4 bases removed from V and 5 bases from J, the gap between germline ends came to 34 bases. The CDR3 consists of 21 residues. CDR3 sequence reads: CASSPVRLVFSQGPGNNEQFF. DNA of the CDR3: TGCGCCAGCAGCCCGGTTCGCCTAGTGTTTTCCCAAGGACCAGGAAACAATGAGCAGTTCTTC.

The table lists this clonotype with a few counts. The rearrangement links TRBV20-1 to TRBJ2-2, with 10 positions matching TRBD2. Germline loops: CDR1 DFQATT, CDR2 SNEGSKA (reference sequence). CDR3 size: 16 residues. J was trimmed by 1 base and V by 6 bases; bases with no gene match: 8. CDR3 region: CSATYSGGGNTGELFF. DNA of the CDR3: TGCAGTGCGACATACAGCGGGGGGGGGAACACCGGGGAGCTGTTTTTT.

J is TRBJ2-1 and V is TRBV7-6; D call uncertain. Trimming shortened V by 4 bases and J by 10 bases, and 8 bases separated the two germline ends. The germline gives CDR1 SGHVS, CDR2 FNYEAQ. This CDR3 has 11 amino acids. The DNA of the CDR3 is TGTGCCAGCAGCTCTACCATGGAGCAGTTCTTC. Translation gives CASSSTMEQFF.

This chain uses TRBV7-9 with TRBJ1-1; D might be TRBD1 (6 bases). The CDR3 loop spans 16 amino acids. With 5 bases removed from V and 0 bases from J, the gap between germline ends came to 16 bases. CDR1 and CDR2 from the germline V gene are SEHNR and FQNEAQ (reference sequence). The CDR3 sequence is CASSTGTWGMNTEAFF. In DNA form, the CDR3 reads TGTGCCAGCAGCACAGGGACTTGGGGAATGAACACTGAAGCTTTCTTT.

This clonotype was seen ten or more times. The chain uses TRBV5-1 and TRBJ2-2; maybe TRBD1 (6 bases). This CDR3 region has 18 residues. Germline V gene lookup returns CDR1 SGHRS and CDR2 YFSETQ. The ends were cut back, 2 bases at V and 6 bases at J, with 23 bases in the middle. The chain's CDR3 is CASSLGTPGEYRSGELFF. CDR3 nucleotide sequence: TGCGCCAGCAGCTTAGGGACCCCAGGGGAGTATCGGTCCGGGGAGCTGTTTTTT.